This T cell receptor beta chain derives from a study of radiotherapy plus CTLA-4 blockade in lung cancer. Study context: Objective responses occurred in roughly a sixth of patients; about 34% had disease control. Study-wide findings and caveats: TCR clones of tumor origin grew in blood after radiotherapy plus ipilimumab.

On this clone: What it binds is not known.

The data were produced by immunoSEQ multiplex PCR, yet TCRdb's version contains in-frame clones alone and is incomplete. The repertoire has approximately 37,000 clones, approximately 68% of them found once; the top ten carry 9.8%. This CDR3 is built from 14 residues. V lost 4 bases to trimming and J lost 7 bases; unmatched junction nucleotides: 5. CDR1 is MNHEY, CDR2 SMNVEV, per germline (reference sequence). The origin of this receptor is a human donor with non-small cell lung cancer who had stable disease on radiotherapy plus ipilimumab. Source: peripheral blood, taken from a patient treated with radiotherapy plus ipilimumab. The chain uses TRBV27 and TRBJ1-4; 8 bases fit TRBD1. The CDR3 DNA reads TGTGCCAGCAGTTCGGACAGGGAGGGTGAAAAACTGTTTTTT. This gives the protein CASSSDREGEKLFF.